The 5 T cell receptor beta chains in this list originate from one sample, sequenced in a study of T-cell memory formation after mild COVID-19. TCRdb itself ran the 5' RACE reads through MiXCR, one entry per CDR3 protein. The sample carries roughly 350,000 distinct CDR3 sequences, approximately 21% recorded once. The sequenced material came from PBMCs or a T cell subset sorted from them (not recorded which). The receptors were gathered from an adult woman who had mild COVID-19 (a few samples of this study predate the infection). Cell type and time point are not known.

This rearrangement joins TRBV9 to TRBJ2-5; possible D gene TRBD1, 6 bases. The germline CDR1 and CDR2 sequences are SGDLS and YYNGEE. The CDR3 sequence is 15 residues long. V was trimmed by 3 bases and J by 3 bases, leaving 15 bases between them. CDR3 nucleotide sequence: TGTGCCAGCAGCGAATCCTCCACAGGGAAAGAGACCCAGTACTTC. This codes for CASSESSTGKETQYF.

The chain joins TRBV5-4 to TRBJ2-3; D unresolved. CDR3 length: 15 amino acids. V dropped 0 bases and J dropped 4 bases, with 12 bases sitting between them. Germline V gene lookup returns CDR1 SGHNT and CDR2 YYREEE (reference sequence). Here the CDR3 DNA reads TGTGCCAGCAGCTTGGGCGGAGTCGGCGCAGATACGCAGTATTTT. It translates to CASSLGGVGADTQYF.

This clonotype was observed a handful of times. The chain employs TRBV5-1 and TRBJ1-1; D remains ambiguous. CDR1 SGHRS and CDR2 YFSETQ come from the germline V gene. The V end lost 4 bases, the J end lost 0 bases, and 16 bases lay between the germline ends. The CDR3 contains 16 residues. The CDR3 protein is CASSRIKSGMNTEAFF. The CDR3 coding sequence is TGCGCCAGCAGCCGCATCAAGTCGGGGATGAACACTGAAGCTTTCTTT.

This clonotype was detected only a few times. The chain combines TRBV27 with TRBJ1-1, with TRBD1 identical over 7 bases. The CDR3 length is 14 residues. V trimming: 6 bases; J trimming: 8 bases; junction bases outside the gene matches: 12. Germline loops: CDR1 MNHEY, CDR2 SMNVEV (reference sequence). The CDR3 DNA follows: TGTGCCAGCAGATCCGACAGGGCCGGAGGGGAAGCTTTCTTT. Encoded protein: CASRSDRAGGEAFF.

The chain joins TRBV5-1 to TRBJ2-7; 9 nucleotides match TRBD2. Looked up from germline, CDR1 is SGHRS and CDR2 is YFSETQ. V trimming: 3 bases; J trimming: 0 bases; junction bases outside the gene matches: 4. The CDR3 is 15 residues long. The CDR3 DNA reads TGCGCCAGCAGCTGGGGACTAGCAGACTCCTACGAGCAGTACTTC. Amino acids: CASSWGLADSYEQYF.